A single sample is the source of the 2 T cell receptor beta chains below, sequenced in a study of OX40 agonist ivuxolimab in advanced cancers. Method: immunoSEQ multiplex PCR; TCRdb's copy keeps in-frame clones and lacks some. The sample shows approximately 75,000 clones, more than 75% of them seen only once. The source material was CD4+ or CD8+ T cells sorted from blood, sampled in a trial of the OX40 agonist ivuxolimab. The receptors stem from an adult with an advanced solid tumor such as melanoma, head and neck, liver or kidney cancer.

The CDR3 here is CASSTNINTEAFF. The CDR3 DNA sequence: TGTGCCAGCAGCACGAACATTAACACTGAAGCTTTCTTT. V usage is TRBV11-2 and J usage is TRBJ1-1; D is undetermined. V lost 5 bases, J lost 2 bases, and 9 bases lay in between. CDR3 length equals 13 residues. Per germline, CDR1 SGHAT and CDR2 FQNNGV. Supplemented by reference TRBV11-2 and TRBJ1-1, the full variable domain reads EAGVAQSPRYKIIEKRQSVAFWCNPISGHATLYWYQQILGQGPKLLIQFQNNGVVDDSQLPKDRFSAERLKGVDSTLKIQPAKLEDSAVYLCASSTNINTEAFFGQGTRLTVV.

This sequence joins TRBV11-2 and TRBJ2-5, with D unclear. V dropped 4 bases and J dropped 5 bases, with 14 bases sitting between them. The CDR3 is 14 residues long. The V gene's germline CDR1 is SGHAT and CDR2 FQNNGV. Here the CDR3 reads CASSSGWSWETQYF. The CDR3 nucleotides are TGTGCCAGCAGCTCCGGGTGGTCGTGGGAGACCCAGTACTTC.